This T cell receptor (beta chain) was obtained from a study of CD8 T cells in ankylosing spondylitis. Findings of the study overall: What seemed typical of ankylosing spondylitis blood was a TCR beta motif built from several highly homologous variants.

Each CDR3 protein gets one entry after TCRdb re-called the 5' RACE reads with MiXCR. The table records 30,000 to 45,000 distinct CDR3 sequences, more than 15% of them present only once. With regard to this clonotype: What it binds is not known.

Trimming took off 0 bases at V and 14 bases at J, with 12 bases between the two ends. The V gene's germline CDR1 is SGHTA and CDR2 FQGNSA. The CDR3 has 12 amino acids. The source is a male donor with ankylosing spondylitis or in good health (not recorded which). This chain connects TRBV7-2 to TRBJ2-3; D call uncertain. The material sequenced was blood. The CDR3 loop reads CASSLALRNRYF. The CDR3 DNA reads TGTGCCAGCAGCTTAGCCCTGAGAAATAGGTATTTT.